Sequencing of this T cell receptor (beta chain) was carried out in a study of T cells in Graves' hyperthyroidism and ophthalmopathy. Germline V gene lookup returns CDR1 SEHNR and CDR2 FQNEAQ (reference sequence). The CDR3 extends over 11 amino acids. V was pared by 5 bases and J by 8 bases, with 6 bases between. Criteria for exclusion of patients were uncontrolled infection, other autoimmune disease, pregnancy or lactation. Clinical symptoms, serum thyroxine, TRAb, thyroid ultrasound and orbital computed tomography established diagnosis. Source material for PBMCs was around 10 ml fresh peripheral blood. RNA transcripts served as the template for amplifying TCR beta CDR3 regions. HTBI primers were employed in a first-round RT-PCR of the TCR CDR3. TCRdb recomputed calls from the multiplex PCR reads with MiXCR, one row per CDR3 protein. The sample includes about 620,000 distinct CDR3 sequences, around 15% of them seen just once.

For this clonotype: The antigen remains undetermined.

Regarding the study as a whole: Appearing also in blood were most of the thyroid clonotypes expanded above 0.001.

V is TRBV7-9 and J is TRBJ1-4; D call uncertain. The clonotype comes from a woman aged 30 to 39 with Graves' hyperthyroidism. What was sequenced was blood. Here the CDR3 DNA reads TGTGCCAGCAGCCCCGAGGAAAAACTGTTTTTT. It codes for CASSPEEKLFF.